This is a list of T cell receptor beta chains from one sample in a study of blood T cell repertoires in COVID-19. The table came from immunoSEQ multiplex PCR; TCRdb's copy has only in-frame clones and leaves some out. The data hold 110,000 or so clones, with around 64% observed a single time. Material for sequencing was peripheral blood. The receptors were sampled from a middle-aged woman with acute or convalescent COVID-19. Both conserved end residues are part of each CDR3. Fields, in order: clone size, V gene, D gene, J gene, CDR3 DNA, CDR3 protein. The D gene is left open where the match is weak. The size of a clone is reported for some rows only, either as once, few or many, or as a class for expanded clones.

>-|TRBV27|-|TRBJ2-3
TGTGCCAGCAGTTTATTGACAGGAAATACAGATACGCAGTATTTT
CASSLLTGNTDTQYF
>many|TRBV5-4|-|TRBJ2-3
TGTGCCAGCAGTCTAACAGGGAGTGTAACAGATACGCAGTATTTT
CASSLTGSVTDTQYF
>-|TRBV6-4|-|TRBJ2-2
TGTGCCAGCAGTCGGGAAGGAACACCGACCGGGGAGCTGTTTTTT
CASSREGTPTGELFF
>-|TRBV2|-|TRBJ2-2
TGTGCCAGCAGTGCGACAGGAGGGAACACCGGGGAGCTGTTTTTT
CASSATGGNTGELFF
>-|TRBV9|-|TRBJ1-3
TGTGCCAGCAGCTCAGCGCGAGGGCCGGCAAGAAACACCATATATTTT
CASSSARGPARNTIYF
>-|TRBV19|-|TRBJ2-1
TGTGCCAGTAAAGGGGCAGCAGGGTCGTACAATGAGCAGTTCTTC
CASKGAAGSYNEQFF
>few|TRBV6-6|TRBD1|TRBJ1-1
TGTGCCAGCAGTGCGGGACAGGGGGACCCTGAAGCTTTCTTT
CASSAGQGDPEAFF
>many|TRBV18|TRBD1|TRBJ1-2
TGTGCCAGCTCACCACCTCCCGGGACAGGGACCTATGGCTACACCTTC
CASSPPPGTGTYGYTF
>-|TRBV24-1|TRBD1|TRBJ1-2
TGTGCCACCAGTGATACGACGACAGGGGTCTATGATGGCTACACCTTC
CATSDTTTGVYDGYTF
>-|TRBV7-9|TRBD1|TRBJ1-1
TGTGCCAGCAGCTTAGAGGGATGGGTAGGACAGGGGAAAGGGGAAGCTTTCTTT
CASSLEGWVGQGKGEAFF
>-|TRBV7-3|-|TRBJ2-3
TGTGCCAGCAGCTTATCCCAGAGCACAGATACGCAGTATTTT
CASSLSQSTDTQYF
>-|TRBV3-1/TRBV3-2|TRBD2|TRBJ2-3
TGTGCCAGCAGCCAAGGGGGGGGTACAGATACGCAGTATTTT
CASSQGGGTDTQYF
>-|TRBV7-2|-|TRBJ2-7
TGTGCCAGCAGCTTAGCGGCAGGGGAGAGCTACGAGCAGTACTTC
CASSLAAGESYEQYF
>-|TRBV14|-|TRBJ1-1
TGTGCCAGCAGCCAAGAGGGGCGGGGGATCACTGAAGCTTTCTTT
CASSQEGRGITEAFF
>-|TRBV21-1|-|TRBJ2-2
TGTGCCAGCAGCAAAGTCCTAGAGGGGAGGGGCACCGGGGAGCTGTTTTTT
CASSKVLEGRGTGELFF
>-|TRBV6-5|-|TRBJ2-7
TGTGCCAGCAGAGTTGAGGGTTACGGCGAGCAGTACTTC
CASRVEGYGEQYF
>-|TRBV7-9|-|TRBJ1-1
TGTGCCAGCAGCTTAGAGGGGGACACTGAAGCTTTCTTT
CASSLEGDTEAFF
>-|TRBV2|-|TRBJ1-3
TGTGCCAGCAGTGGAACCCCAGACTCTGGAAACACCATATATTTT
CASSGTPDSGNTIYF
>-|TRBV19|TRBD1|TRBJ1-5
TGTGCCAGTCAGGGGACAGCCTTTGTTAGCAATCAGCCCCAGCATTTT
CASQGTAFVSNQPQHF
>-|TRBV7-3|TRBD2|TRBJ2-7
TGTGCCAGCAGCTCCCGGGGGGGGGCGAAATCCTACGAGCAGTACTTC
CASSSRGGAKSYEQYF
>many|TRBV27|TRBD2|TRBJ2-5
TGTGCCAGCAGAAGAGGGACTAGCGGACAAGAGACCCAGTACTTC
CASRRGTSGQETQYF
>-|TRBV6-1|TRBD1|TRBJ1-4
TGTGCCAGCAGTGACAGGGGGCTGAATGAAAAACTGTTTTTT
CASSDRGLNEKLFF
>-|TRBV15|TRBD1|TRBJ2-7
TGTGCCACCAGCAGAGAGAAAGGGACAGGGGGAAGAAGCTACGAGCAGTACTTC
CATSREKGTGGRSYEQYF
>many|TRBV6-5|-|TRBJ2-5
TGTGCCAGCAAGTTAACAGGGAAAGAGACCCAGTACTTC
CASKLTGKETQYF
>-|TRBV28|-|TRBJ1-2
TGTGCCAGCAGTTTGGGATCGGCAGGGTGGGATGGCTACACCTTC
CASSLGSAGWDGYTF
>-|TRBV5-1|-|TRBJ2-7
TGCGCCAGCAGCCGGGATGGACAGACCTACGAGCAGTACTTC
CASSRDGQTYEQYF
>-|TRBV29-1|TRBD1|TRBJ2-1
TGCAGCGTTAAACAGGGGAGCTCCTACAATGAGCAGTTCTTC
CSVKQGSSYNEQFF
>-|TRBV9|TRBD1|TRBJ2-1
TGTGCCAGCAGCGTAGCAGGGGGCGTTAACAATGAGCAGTTCTTC
CASSVAGGVNNEQFF
>once|TRBV9|-|TRBJ2-2
TGTGCCAGCAGCGTAGTAGCGCGGGGCCGAGGAACCGGGGAGCTGTTTTTT
CASSVVARGRGTGELFF
>-|TRBV14|TRBD2|TRBJ2-1
TGTGCCAGCAGCCAGTTTAGCGGGAGCTCCTACAATGAGCAGTTCTTC
CASSQFSGSSYNEQFF
>many|TRBV2|TRBD1|TRBJ1-4
TGTGCCAGCAAAGGGGGCGATGAAAAACTGTTTTTT
CASKGGDEKLFF
>-|TRBV7-9|TRBD1|TRBJ1-1
TGTGCCAGCAGCTTTACAGGGGTGAACACTGAAGCTTTCTTT
CASSFTGVNTEAFF
>-|TRBV5-1|-|TRBJ2-5
TGCGCCAGCAGCTTGGAGGACGGAGGGCGCGTTTACTTC
CASSLEDGGRVYF
>-|TRBV9|-|TRBJ2-3
TGTGCCAGCAGCGTAGCGCCCGACTTAACGCAGTATTTT
CASSVAPDLTQYF
>few|TRBV30|-|TRBJ1-6
TGTGCCTGGAGTGGGGCCCATTCGGATAATTCACCCCTCCACTTT
CAWSGAHSDNSPLHF
>-|TRBV6-5|TRBD1|TRBJ1-4
TGTGCCAGCAGTCCGCAACAGGGGACAAATGAAAAACTGTTTTTT
CASSPQQGTNEKLFF
>-|TRBV4-3|TRBD2|TRBJ2-7
TGCGCCAGCAGCCCTAGCGGGGGGTCCTACGAGCAGTACTTC
CASSPSGGSYEQYF
>-|TRBV13|-|TRBJ1-1
TGTGCCAGCAGCTTAGCCAAGCGTGCAGGGAGGGCTTTCTTT
CASSLAKRAGRAFF
>-|TRBV2|-|TRBJ1-6
TGTGCCAGCAGTCGGACCGCAACGCAGGGTTCACCCCTCCACTTT
CASSRTATQGSPLHF
>-|TRBV28|TRBD1|TRBJ2-7
TGTGCCAGCAGTTCTCGGGACAGGGGGACCGAGCAGTACTTC
CASSSRDRGTEQYF
>-|TRBV3-1/TRBV3-2|TRBD1|TRBJ1-3
TGTGCCAGCAGCCTCAGGGGGCGAGGAAACACCATATATTTT
CASSLRGRGNTIYF
>-|TRBV5-1|TRBD1|TRBJ2-4
TGCGCCACGTCGACAGGGACAACCGAGAACATTCAGTACTTC
CATSTGTTENIQYF
>-|TRBV7-7|-|TRBJ2-1
TGTGCCAGCAGCTTAGACAGGGACAATGAGCAGTTCTTC
CASSLDRDNEQFF
>-|TRBV28|-|TRBJ2-7
TGTGCCAGTCGACGGACAGTTTCCTACGAGCAGTACTTC
CASRRTVSYEQYF
>-|TRBV18|-|TRBJ2-5
TGTGCCAGCTCATACCAGGGCCCGCGATCCCAGTACTTC
CASSYQGPRSQYF
>once|TRBV6-5|TRBD2|TRBJ2-7
TGTGCCAGCAGGGGACTAGCGGGGGAGACCTACGAGCAGTACTTC
CASRGLAGETYEQYF
>-|TRBV10-3|-|TRBJ1-5
TGTGCCATCAGTGAGTCGAGGGATCAGCCCCAGCATTTT
CAISESRDQPQHF
>few|TRBV5-1|-|TRBJ2-6
TGCGCCAGCAGCTTGGACAGGACTGGGGCCAACGTCCTGACTTTC
CASSLDRTGANVLTF
>-|TRBV3-1/TRBV3-2|-|TRBJ1-5
TGTGCCAGCAGCCCCTCCCGGAGGGTGGGCAATCAGCCCCAGCATTTT
CASSPSRRVGNQPQHF
>few|TRBV27|-|TRBJ1-5
TGTGCCAGCAGTTTTCTCAATCAGCCCCAGCATTTT
CASSFLNQPQHF
>many|TRBV5-1|-|TRBJ2-2
TGCGCCAGCAGCTTGGTGGCAGGGGCCGGGGAGCTGTTTTTT
CASSLVAGAGELFF